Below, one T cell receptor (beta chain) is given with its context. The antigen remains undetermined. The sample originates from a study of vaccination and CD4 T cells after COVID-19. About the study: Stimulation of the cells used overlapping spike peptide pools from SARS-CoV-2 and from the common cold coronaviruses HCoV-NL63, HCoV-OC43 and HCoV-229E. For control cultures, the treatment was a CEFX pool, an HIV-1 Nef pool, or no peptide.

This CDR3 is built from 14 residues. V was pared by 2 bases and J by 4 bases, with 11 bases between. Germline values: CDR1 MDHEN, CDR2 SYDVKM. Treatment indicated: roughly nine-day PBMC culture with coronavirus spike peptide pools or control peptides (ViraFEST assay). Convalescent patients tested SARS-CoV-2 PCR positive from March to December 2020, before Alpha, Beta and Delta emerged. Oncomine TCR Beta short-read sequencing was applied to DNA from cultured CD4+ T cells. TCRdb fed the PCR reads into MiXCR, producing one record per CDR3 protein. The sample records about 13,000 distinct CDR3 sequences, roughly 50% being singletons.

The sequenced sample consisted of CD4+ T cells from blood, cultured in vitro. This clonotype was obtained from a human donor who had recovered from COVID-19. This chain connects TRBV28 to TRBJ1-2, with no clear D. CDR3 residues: CASSLGQGPYGYTF. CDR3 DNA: TGTGCCAGCAGTTTAGGGCAAGGCCCCTATGGCTACACCTTC.